This TCR beta chain derives from a study of T cells in Graves' hyperthyroidism and ophthalmopathy. Study overall: Specimen type is peripheral blood, collected at initial diagnosis prior to any treatment. Study-level findings and limits: Separation of ophthalmopathy from stable hyperthyroidism was achieved by a 13 V-J model. Most thyroid clonotypes with frequency above 0.001 were detected in blood.

Uncontrolled infections, other autoimmune diseases, pregnancy or lactation led to exclusion of patients. V was cut by 3 bases and J by 4 bases, with 16 bases left in between. Per the germline V gene, CDR1 is SGHRS and CDR2 is YFSETQ. CDR3 size: 15 residues. TCR beta CDR3 regions were amplified from RNA. An initial round of RT-PCR targeting the TCR CDR3 relied on the HTBI primer set. TCRdb itself ran the multiplex PCR reads through MiXCR, one entry per CDR3 protein. The data contain 310,000 or so distinct CDR3 sequences, approximately 15% of them singletons. With respect to this clonotype: Its specificity is not known.

Sequencing used blood. The chain links TRBV5-1 to TRBJ1-1; weak D call: TRBD1 (6 bases). This sequence was found in a woman aged 55-69 years with Graves' ophthalmopathy. DNA of the CDR3: TGCGCCAGCAGCTCGGACCAGGGGCCAACCACTGAAGCTTTCTTT. Translated, it gives CASSSDQGPTTEAFF.